This T cell receptor beta chain was recorded in a study of T cell responses to AZD1222 COVID-19 vaccine. As to this clone: No antigen is known for it.

The study pooled second doses at about 4 or about 12 weeks. The repertoire was sequenced with immunoSEQ multiplex PCR; TCRdb's copy has only in-frame clones and lacks some. The sample holds 150,000 to 200,000 clones; roughly nine tenths are singletons and the top ten take more than 1.5%. The CDR3 is 17 amino acids. V lost 2 bases to trimming and J lost 7 bases, with 18 bases between them. Germline V gives CDR1 MNHEY, CDR2 SMNVEV (reference sequence). Study observations and caveats: A reported finding is that nearly half of spike-specific TCRs target unmutated variant regions. The sample set comprised mostly white British donors with more females, and clonal diversity was possibly underestimated. The study found vaccine-associated CD4 TCRs spanning spike, dominant at 160-218 and 743-854.

Sample: peripheral blood, taken 28 days after the second AZD1222 dose. The chain combines TRBV27 with TRBJ1-6; D is possibly TRBD1 (5 bases). This sequence was found in an adult who received the AZD1222 COVID-19 vaccine. Written as DNA, the CDR3 is TGTGCCAGCAGTTTAAAGGGTAGGGGCCCTCTCAATTCACCCCTCCACTTT. This translates into CASSLKGRGPLNSPLHF.